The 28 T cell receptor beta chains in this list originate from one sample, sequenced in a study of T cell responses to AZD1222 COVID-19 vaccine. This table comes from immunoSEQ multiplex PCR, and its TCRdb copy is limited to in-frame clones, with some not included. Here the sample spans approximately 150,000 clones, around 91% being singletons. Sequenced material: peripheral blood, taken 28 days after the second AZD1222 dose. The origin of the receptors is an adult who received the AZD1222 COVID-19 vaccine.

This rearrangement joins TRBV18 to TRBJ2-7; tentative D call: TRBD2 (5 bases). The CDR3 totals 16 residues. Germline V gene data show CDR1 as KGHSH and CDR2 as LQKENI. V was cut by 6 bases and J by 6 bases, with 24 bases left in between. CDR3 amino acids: CASSPTWTAVSGEQYF. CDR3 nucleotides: TGTGCCAGCTCGCCAACTTGGACTGCCGTTTCCGGCGAGCAGTACTTC. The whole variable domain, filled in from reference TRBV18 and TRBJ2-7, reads NAGVMQNPRHLVRRRGQEARLRCSPMKGHSHVYWYRQLPEEGLKFMVYLQKENIIDESGMPKERFSAEFPKEGPSILRIQQVVRGDSAAYFCASSPTWTAVSGEQYFGPGTRLTVT.

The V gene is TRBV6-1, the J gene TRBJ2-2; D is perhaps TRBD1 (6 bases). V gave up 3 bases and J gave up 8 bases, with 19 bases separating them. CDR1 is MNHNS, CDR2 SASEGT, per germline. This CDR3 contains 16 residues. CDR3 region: CASSDPGHVTRGELFF. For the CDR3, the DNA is TGTGCCAGCAGTGACCCGGGACATGTCACTCGGGGGGAGCTGTTTTTT.

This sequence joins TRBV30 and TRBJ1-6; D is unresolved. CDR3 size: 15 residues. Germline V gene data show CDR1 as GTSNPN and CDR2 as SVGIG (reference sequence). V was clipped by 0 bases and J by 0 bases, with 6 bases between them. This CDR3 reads CAWSVARSYNSPLHF. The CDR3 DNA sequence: TGTGCCTGGAGTGTAGCCCGCTCCTATAATTCACCCCTCCACTTT.

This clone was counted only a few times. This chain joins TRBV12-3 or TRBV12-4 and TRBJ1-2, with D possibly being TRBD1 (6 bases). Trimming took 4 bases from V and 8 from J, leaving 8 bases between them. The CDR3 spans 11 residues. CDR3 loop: CASSSGAGYTF. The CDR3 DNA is TGTGCCAGCAGTTCAGGGGCCGGCTACACCTTC.

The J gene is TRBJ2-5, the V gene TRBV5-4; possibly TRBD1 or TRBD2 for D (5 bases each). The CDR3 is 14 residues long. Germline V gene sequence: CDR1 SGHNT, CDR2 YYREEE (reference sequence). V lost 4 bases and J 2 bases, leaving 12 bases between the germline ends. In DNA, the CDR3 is TGTGCCAGCAGCCCGGGACGGACGCAAGAGACCCAGTACTTC. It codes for CASSPGRTQETQYF. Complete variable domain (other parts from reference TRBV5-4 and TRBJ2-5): ETGVTQSPTHLIKTRGQQVTLRCSSQSGHNTVSWYQQALGQGPQFIFQYYREEENGRGNFPPRFSGLQFPNYSSELNVNALELDDSALYLCASSPGRTQETQYFGPGTRLLVL.

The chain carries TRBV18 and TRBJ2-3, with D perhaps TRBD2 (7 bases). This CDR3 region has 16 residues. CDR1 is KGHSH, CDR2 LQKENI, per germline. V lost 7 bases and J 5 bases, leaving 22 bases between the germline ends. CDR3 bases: TGTGCCAGCTGCCGCTCTCGGGGGGCCATAGAAGATACGCAGTATTTT. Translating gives CASCRSRGAIEDTQYF.

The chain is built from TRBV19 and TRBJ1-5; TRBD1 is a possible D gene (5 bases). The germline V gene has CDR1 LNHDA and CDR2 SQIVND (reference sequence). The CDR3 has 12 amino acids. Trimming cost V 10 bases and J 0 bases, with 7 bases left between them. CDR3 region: CATDSSNQPQHF. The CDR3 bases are TGTGCCACCGACAGTAGCAATCAGCCCCAGCATTTT.

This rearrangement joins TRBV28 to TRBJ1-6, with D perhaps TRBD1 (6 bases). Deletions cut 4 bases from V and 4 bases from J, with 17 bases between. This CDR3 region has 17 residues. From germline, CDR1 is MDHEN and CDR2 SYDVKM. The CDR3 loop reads CASSSSSGGIYNSPLHF. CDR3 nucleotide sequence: TGTGCCAGCAGTTCGAGTTCCGGGGGCATATATAATTCACCCCTCCACTTT.

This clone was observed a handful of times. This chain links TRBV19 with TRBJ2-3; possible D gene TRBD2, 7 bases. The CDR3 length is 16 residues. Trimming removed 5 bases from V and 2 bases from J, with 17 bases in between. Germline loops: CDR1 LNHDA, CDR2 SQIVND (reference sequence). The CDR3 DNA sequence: TGTGCCAGTAGTTCCCTGGGGGGGGCGGACACAGATACGCAGTATTTT. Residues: CASSSLGGADTDTQYF. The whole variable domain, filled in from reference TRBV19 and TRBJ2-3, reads DGGITQSPKYLFRKEGQNVTLSCEQNLNHDAMYWYRQDPGQGLRLIYYSQIVNDFQKGDIAEGYSVSREKKESFPLTVTSAQKNPTAFYLCASSSLGGADTDTQYFGPGTRLTVL.

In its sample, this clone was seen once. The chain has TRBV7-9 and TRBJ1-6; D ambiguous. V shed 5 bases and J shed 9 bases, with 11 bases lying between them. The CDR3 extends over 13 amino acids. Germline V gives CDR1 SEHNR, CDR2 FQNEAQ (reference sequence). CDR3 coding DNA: TGTGCCAGCAGCCGGGTGGGTAGTTCACCCCTCCACTTT. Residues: CASSRVGSSPLHF.

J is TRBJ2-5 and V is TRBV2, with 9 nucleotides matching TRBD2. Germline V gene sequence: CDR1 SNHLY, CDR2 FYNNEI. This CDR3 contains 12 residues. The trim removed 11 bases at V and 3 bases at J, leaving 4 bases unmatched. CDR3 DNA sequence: TGTGCCGGGGGACTAGCTAAAGAGACCCAGTACTTC. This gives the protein CAGGLAKETQYF.

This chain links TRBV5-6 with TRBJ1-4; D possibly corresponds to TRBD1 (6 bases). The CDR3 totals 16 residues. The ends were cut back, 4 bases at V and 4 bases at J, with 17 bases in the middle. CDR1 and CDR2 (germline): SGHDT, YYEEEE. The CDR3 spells CASSLRQEHHNEKLFF. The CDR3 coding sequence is TGTGCCAGCAGCCTTAGACAGGAACACCATAATGAAAAACTGTTTTTT. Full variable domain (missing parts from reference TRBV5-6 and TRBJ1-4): DAGVTQSPTHLIKTRGQQVTLRCSPKSGHDTVSWYQQALGQGPQFIFQYYEEEERQRGNFPDRFSGHQFPNYSSELNVNALLLGDSALYLCASSLRQEHHNEKLFFGSGTQLSVL.

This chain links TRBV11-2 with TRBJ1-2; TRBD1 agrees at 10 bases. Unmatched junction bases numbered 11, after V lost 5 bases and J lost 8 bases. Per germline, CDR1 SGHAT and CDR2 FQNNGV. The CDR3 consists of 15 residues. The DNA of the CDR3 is TGTGCCAGCAGCGTACAATCCGGGACAGGGGAGGGCTACACCTTC. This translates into CASSVQSGTGEGYTF.

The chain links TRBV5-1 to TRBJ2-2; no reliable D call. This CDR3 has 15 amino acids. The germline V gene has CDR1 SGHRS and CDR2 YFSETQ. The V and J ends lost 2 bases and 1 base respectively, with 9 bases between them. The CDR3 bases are TGCGCCAGCAGCTTCAAAGACCTGAACACCGGGGAGCTGTTTTTT. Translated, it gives CASSFKDLNTGELFF.

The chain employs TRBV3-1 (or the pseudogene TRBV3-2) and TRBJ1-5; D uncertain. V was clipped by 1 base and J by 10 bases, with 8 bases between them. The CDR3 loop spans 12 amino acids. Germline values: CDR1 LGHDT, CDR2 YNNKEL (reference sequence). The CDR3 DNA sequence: TGTGCCAGCAGCCAAGGGGTCACCCCCCAGCATTTT. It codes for CASSQGVTPQHF.

The CDR3 loop is CASSRTGGASGYTF. The CDR3 bases are TGTGCCAGCAGCCGAACAGGGGGCGCGTCGGGCTACACCTTC. The rearrangement uses TRBV3-1 (or the pseudogene TRBV3-2) and TRBJ1-2; the match to TRBD1 covers 9 bases. Germline CDR1 and CDR2: LGHDT and YNNKEL (reference sequence). V lost 4 bases, J lost 8 bases, and 8 bases stayed unmatched. The CDR3 has 14 amino acids.

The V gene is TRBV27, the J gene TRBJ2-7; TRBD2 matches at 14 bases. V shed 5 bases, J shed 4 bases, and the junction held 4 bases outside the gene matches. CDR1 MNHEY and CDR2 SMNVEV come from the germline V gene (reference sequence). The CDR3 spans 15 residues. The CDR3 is CASSRWTSGRYEQYF. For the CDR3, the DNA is TGTGCCAGCAGTCGATGGACTAGCGGGAGGTACGAGCAGTACTTC.

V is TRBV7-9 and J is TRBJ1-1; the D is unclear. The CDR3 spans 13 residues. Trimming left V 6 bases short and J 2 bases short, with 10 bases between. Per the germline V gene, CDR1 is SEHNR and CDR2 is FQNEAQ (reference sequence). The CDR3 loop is CASRAESNTEAFF. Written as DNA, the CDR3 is TGTGCCAGCAGAGCAGAATCCAACACTGAAGCTTTCTTT.

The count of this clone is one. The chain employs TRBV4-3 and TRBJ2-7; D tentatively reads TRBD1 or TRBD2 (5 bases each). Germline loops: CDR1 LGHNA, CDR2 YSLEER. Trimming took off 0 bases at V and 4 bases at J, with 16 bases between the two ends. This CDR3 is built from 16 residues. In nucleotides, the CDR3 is TGCGCCAGCAGCCAAGATCTAGGGACGGACCTTTACGAGCAGTACTTC. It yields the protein CASSQDLGTDLYEQYF.

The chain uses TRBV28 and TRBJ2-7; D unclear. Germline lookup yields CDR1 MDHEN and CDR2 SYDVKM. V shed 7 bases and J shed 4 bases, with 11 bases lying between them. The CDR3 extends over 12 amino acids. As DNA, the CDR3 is TGTGCCAGCACCCAGGTGGGATACGAGCAGTACTTC. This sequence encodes CASTQVGYEQYF. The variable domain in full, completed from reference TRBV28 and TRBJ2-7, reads DVKVTQSSRYLVKRTGEKVFLECVQDMDHENMFWYRQDPGLGLRLIYFSYDVKMKEKGDIPEGYSVSREKKERFSLILESASTNQTSMYLCASTQVGYEQYFGPGTRLTVT.

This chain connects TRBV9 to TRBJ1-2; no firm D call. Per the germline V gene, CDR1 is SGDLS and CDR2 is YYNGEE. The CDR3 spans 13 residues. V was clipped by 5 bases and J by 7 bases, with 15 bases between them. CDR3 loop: CASRAEGRRGYTF. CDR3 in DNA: TGTGCCAGCAGAGCAGAAGGGAGGCGTGGCTACACCTTC.

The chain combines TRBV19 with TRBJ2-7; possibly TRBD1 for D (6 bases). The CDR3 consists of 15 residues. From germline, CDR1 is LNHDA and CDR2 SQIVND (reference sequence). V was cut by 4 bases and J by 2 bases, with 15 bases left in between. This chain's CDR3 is CASSSSGTPTYEQYF. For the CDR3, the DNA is TGTGCCAGTAGTAGCTCCGGGACACCCACCTACGAGCAGTACTTC.

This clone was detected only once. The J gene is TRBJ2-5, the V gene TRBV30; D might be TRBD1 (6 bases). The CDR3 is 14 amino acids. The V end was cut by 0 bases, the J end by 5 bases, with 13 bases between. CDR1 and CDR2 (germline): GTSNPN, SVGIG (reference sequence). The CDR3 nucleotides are TGTGCCTGGAGTGTAGACAGGTACGCGGAGACCCAGTACTTC. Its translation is CAWSVDRYAETQYF. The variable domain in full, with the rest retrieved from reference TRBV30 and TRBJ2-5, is SQTIHQWPATLVQPVGSPLSLECTVEGTSNPNLYWYRQAAGRGLQLLFYSVGIGQISSEVPQNLSASRPQDRQFILSSKKLLLSDSGFYLCAWSVDRYAETQYFGPGTRLLVL.

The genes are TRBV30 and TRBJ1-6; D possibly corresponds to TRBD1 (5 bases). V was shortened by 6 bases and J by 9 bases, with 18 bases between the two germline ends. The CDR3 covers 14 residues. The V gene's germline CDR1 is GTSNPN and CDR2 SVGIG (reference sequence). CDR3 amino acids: CACKDRTGGSPLHF. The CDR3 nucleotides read TGTGCCTGCAAGGACCGTACTGGGGGTTCACCCCTCCACTTT.

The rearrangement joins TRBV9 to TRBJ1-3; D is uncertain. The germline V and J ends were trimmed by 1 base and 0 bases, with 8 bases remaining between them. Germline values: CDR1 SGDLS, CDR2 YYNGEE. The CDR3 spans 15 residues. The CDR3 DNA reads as TGTGCCAGCAGCGTAACACACAGCTCTGGAAACACCATATATTTT. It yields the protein CASSVTHSSGNTIYF.

This CDR3 is CASILDGGFGQPQHF. The DNA for the CDR3 is TGTGCCAGTATCCTAGACGGGGGATTCGGTCAGCCCCAGCATTTT. This sequence joins TRBV19 and TRBJ1-5, with D perhaps matching TRBD1 (5 bases). The CDR3 has 15 residues. Germline V gene data show CDR1 as LNHDA and CDR2 as SQIVND (reference sequence). Trimming took 7 bases from V and 6 from J, leaving 19 bases between them.

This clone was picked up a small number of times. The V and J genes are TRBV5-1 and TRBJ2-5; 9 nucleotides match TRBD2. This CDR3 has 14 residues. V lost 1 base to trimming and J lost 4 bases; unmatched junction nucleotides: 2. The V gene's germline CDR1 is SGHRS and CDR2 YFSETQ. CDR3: CASSLRRGGETQYF. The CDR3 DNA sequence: TGCGCCAGCAGCTTGAGGCGGGGGGGAGAGACCCAGTACTTC.

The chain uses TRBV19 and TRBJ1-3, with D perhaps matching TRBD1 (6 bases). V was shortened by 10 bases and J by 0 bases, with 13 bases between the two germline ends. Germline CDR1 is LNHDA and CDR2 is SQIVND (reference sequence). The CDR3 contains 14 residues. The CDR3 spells CATKDRFSGNTIYF. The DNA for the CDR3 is TGTGCCACAAAAGACAGGTTCTCTGGAAACACCATATATTTT.